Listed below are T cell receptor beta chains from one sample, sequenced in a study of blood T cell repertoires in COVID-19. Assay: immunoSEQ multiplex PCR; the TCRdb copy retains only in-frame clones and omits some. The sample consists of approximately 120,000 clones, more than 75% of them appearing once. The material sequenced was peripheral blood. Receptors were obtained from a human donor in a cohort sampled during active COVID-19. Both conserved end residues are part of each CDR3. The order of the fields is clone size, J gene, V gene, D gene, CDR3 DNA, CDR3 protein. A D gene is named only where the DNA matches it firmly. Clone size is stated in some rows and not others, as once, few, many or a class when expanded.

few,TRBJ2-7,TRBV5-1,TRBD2,TGCGCCAGCAGCTTATCGGGGGGTACCTACGAGCAGTACTTC,CASSLSGGTYEQYF
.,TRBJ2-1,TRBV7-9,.,TGTGCCAGCAGCACAAGAGGGGGGGTTGAGCAGTTCTTC,CASSTRGGVEQFF
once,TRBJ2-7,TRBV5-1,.,TGCGCCAGCAGCCACTCGGTAGCTTACGAGCAGTACTTC,CASSHSVAYEQYF
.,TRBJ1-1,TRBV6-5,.,TGTGCCAGCAGTTACTCCGGGGTTATGAGGACTGAAGCTTTCTTT,CASSYSGVMRTEAFF
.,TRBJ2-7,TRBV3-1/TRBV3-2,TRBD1,TGTGCCAGCAGCCACGGACAGGGGAGCTACGAGCAGTACTTC,CASSHGQGSYEQYF
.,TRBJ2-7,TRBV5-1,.,TGCGCCAGCAGCTTGTCACCCGCCAGGGGTGCGGCGGGCGAGCAGTACTTC,CASSLSPARGAAGEQYF
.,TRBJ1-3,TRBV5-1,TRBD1,TGCGCCAGCAGCTCGGGACAGGGCTCTGGAAACACCATATATTTT,CASSSGQGSGNTIYF
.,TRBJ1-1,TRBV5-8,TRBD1,TGTGCCAGCAGCTTTCAGGGGGCGGTGACTGAAGCTTTCTTT,CASSFQGAVTEAFF
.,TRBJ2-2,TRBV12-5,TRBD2,TGTGCTAGTGGTTTGGTACTAACAGCTCTAACCGGGACTAGCGGGGGTCGCACCGGGGAGCTGTTTTTT,CASGLVLTALTGTSGGRTGELFF
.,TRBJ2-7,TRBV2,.,TGTGCCAGCACCGCAGGGCGAGCCTTCACCTACGAGCAGTACTTC,CASTAGRAFTYEQYF
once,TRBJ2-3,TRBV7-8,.,TGTGCCAGCAGCTTACTAGCGCCGCCAGATACGCAGTATTTT,CASSLLAPPDTQYF
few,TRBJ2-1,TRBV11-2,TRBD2,TGTGCCAGCAGCTTGGTCACTAGCGGGAGTTCCAATGAGCAGTTCTTC,CASSLVTSGSSNEQFF
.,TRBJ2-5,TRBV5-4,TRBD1,TGTGCCAGCAGCGGACAGGGTAAACAAGAGACCCAGTACTTC,CASSGQGKQETQYF
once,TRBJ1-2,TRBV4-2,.,TGTGCCAGCAGCCAAGAGAACAGGGCAGGCGGTGGCTACACCTTC,CASSQENRAGGGYTF
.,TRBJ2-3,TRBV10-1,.,TGCGCCAGCAGTGAGTCGATAGTGGAGGCAGATACGCAGTATTTT,CASSESIVEADTQYF
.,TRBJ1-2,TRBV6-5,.,TGTGCCAGCTCGGACTATGGCTACACCTTC,CASSDYGYTF
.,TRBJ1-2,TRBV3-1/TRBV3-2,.,TGTGCCAGCAGCCAAGGTGCTGGCAGGGCCTATGGCTACACCTTC,CASSQGAGRAYGYTF
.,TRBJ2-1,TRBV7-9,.,TGTGCCAGCAGCTTAGAGGGAACTAGAGGGAATGAGCAGTTCTTC,CASSLEGTRGNEQFF
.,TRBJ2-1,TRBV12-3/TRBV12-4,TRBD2,TGTGCCAGCAGCCGGACTAGCAACAATGAGCAGTTCTTC,CASSRTSNNEQFF
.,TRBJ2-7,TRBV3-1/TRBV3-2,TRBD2,TGTGCCAGCAGCCATCAGCGGGGGAGGATCGAGCAGTACTTC,CASSHQRGRIEQYF
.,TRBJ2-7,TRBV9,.,TGTGCCAGCAGCCCCACCGCGGCGGGGGCTAGCTCCTACGAGCAGTACTTC,CASSPTAAGASSYEQYF
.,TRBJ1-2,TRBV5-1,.,TGCGCCAGCAGCTTGGACATTCCTAACTATGGCTACACCTTC,CASSLDIPNYGYTF
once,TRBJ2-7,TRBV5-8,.,TGTGCCAGCAGCTTTTTGGGGGTCAGGGGCTACGAGCAGTACTTC,CASSFLGVRGYEQYF
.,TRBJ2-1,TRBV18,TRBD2,TGTGCCAGCTCACCTACGGGACTAGCCACCGCCACCTACAATGAGCAGTTCTTC,CASSPTGLATATYNEQFF
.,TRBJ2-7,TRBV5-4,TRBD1,TGTGCCAGCAGCCTGACAGGGAGCGAGCAGTACTTC,CASSLTGSEQYF
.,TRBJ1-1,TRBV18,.,TGTGCCAGCTCACCGGGAGGGGCCGGCGGCACTGAAGCTTTCTTT,CASSPGGAGGTEAFF
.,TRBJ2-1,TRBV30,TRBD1,TGTGCCTGGAGAGGGGAGAGGGGGCGCGGAAGAATACGCGAGGCTGTACGGGGCATCAGTGAGCAGTTCTTC,CAWRGERGRGRIREAVRGISEQFF
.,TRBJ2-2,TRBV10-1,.,TGCGCCAGCAGTGAGTCGTACAGGGAAGGGGAGCTGTTTTTT,CASSESYREGELFF
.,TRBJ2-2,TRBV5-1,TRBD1,TGCGCTTCGACAGGGCTCACCGGGGAGCTGTTTTTT,CASTGLTGELFF
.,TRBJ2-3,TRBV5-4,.,TGTGCCAGCAGCTTACAAAATACGCAGTATTTT,CASSLQNTQYF
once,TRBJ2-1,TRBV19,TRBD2,TGTGCCAGTAGTATAAGGCGAGGTTTAGCGGGATTCAATGAGCAGTTCTTC,CASSIRRGLAGFNEQFF
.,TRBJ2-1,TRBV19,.,TGTGCCACCAACCCCGGCAATGAGCAGTTCTTC,CATNPGNEQFF
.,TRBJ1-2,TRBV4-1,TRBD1,TGCGCCAGCAGCCGGTACGACAGGGGCAACTATGGCTACACCTTC,CASSRYDRGNYGYTF
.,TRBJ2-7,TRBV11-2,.,TGTGCCAGCAGCTTGGAATTTGCGGAGGTTTCATTC,CASSLEFAEVSF
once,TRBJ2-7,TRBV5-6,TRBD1,TGTGCCAGCAGCTGGGCCGGGACAGGGGCCTACGAGCAGTACTTC,CASSWAGTGAYEQYF
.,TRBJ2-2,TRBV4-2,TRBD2,TGTGCCAGCAGCCGTAGCGGGGGGGCGTTTCACGGGGAGCTGTTTTTT,CASSRSGGAFHGELFF
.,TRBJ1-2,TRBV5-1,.,TGCGCCAGCAGCTTGGAACCAGGGAACAGTGTATATGGCTACACCTTC,CASSLEPGNSVYGYTF
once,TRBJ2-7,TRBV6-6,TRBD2,TGTGCCAGCGGGGGTAGGACTAGCGGGAGCCTGCAGTACTTC,CASGGRTSGSLQYF
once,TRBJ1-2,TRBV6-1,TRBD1,TGTGCCAGCAGTGAAACCGGGACAGGGATTTACTATGGCTACACCTTC,CASSETGTGIYYGYTF
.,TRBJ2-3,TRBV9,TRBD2,TGTGCCAGCAGCGCCGCAGGGGCGGGAGGGTTAGATACGCAGTATTTT,CASSAAGAGGLDTQYF
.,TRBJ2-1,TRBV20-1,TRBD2,TGCAGTGCTAGTGGCGGGAGGGCCCCCAATGAGCAGTTCTTC,CSASGGRAPNEQFF
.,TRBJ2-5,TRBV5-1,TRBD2,TGCGCCAGCAGCTTGGTCCCGGGGGGCCAAGAGACCCAGTACTTC,CASSLVPGGQETQYF
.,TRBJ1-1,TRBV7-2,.,TGTGCCAGCAGCCAAACGGGAGGCATGAACACTGAAGCTTTCTTT,CASSQTGGMNTEAFF
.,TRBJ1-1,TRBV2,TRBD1,TGTGCCAGCAGGGAACAGGGGGGCACTGAAGCTTTCTTT,CASREQGGTEAFF
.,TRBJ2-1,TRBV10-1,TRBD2,TGCGCCAGCAGTGTGTCCCCCGGACTAGGAAATGAGCAGTTCTTC,CASSVSPGLGNEQFF
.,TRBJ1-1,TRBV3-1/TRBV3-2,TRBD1,TGTGCCAGCAGCCAACACCCGGACAGGGTCGGTGGAAAGTGGGTAGCTTTCTTT,CASSQHPDRVGGKWVAFF
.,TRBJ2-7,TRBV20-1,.,TGCAGTGCTAGTTCCGGGATAGGATCCTACGAGCAGTACTTC,CSASSGIGSYEQYF
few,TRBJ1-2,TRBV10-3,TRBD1,TGTGCCATCAGTAGGGACAGGGAGGGCTACACCTTC,CAISRDREGYTF
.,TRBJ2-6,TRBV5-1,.,TGCGCCAGCAGCTCCGGGACACCTGCTGGGGCCAACGTCCTGACTTTC,CASSSGTPAGANVLTF
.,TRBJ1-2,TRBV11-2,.,TGTGCCAGCAGCTTTTCTTACAGTCCCACCTTC,CASSFSYSPTF
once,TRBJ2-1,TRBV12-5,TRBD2,TGTGCTAGTGGGGGGGGGAGAGAGCAGTTCTTC,CASGGGREQFF
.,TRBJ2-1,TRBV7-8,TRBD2,TGTGCCAGCAACGGAGCGGGGGGGCCTATAAGTCTTTATGAGCAGTTCTTC,CASNGAGGPISLYEQFF
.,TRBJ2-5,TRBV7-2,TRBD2,TGTGCCAGCAGCTTAGGACTAGCGGGGACCCAAGAGACCCAGTACTTC,CASSLGLAGTQETQYF
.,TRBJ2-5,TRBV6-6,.,TGTGCCAGCAGTGCACAGGGCCGTCTAGGGGAGACCCAGTACTTC,CASSAQGRLGETQYF